These 26 T cell receptor beta chains share one sample of origin, sequenced in a study of cytomegalovirus exposure and HLA in healthy donors. The PCR made use of 60 Vbeta and 13 Jbeta primers. Sequenced by immunoSEQ multiplex PCR; TCRdb stores in-frame clones only, minus some. The data hold around 100,000 clones, with roughly 70% observed a single time. Input material: PBMCs. The receptors were gathered from a woman aged 25 to 39 in good health and CMV-seronegative.

The CDR3 DNA reads TGTGCCAGCAGCCAAGGTCCAACAGGGGGCTACGAGCAGTACTTC. Protein: CASSQGPTGGYEQYF. The rearrangement joins TRBV4-2 to TRBJ2-7; 8 bases align to TRBD1. Germline CDR1 is LGHNA and CDR2 is YNFKEQ. CDR3 length: 15 residues. With V trimmed by 1 base and J by 3 bases, 5 bases remained unmatched.

The table lists this clone with a few counts. The gene calls are TRBV4-1 and TRBJ2-5, with TRBD1 as a possible D gene (6 bases). Deletions cut 1 base from V and 1 base from J, with 10 bases between. This CDR3 contains 15 residues. The germline CDR1 and CDR2 sequences are MGHRA and YSYEKL. CDR3 nucleotides: TGCGCCAGCAGCCAAGGTCTGACAGGCCAAGAGACCCAGTACTTC. Amino acid sequence: CASSQGLTGQETQYF.

This clone was seen a handful of times. The V gene is TRBV11-2, the J gene TRBJ1-1, with TRBD1 as a possible D gene (6 bases). The V and J ends lost 5 bases and 3 bases respectively, with 10 bases between them. Germline V CDR1 and CDR2: SGHAT, FQNNGV. The CDR3 is made up of 13 amino acids. The CDR3 DNA follows: TGTGCCAGCAGCCTGACAGGTTACACTGAAGCTTTCTTT. This gives the protein CASSLTGYTEAFF.

This clone has a single count. The chain links TRBV6-5 to TRBJ2-1; TRBD1 agrees at 8 bases. The CDR3 runs 15 residues. Germline CDR1 MNHEY, CDR2 SVGAGI. The junction had 3 bases not matched to a gene; V was cut back by 4 bases and J by 1 base. CDR3 loop: CASSSDRGSYNEQFF. The CDR3 DNA reads as TGTGCCAGCAGTTCTGACAGGGGTTCCTACAATGAGCAGTTCTTC.

The rearrangement joins TRBV4-1 to TRBJ1-1; weak D call: TRBD1 (5 bases). Trimming pared 6 bases from V and 1 base from J, leaving 9 bases between. The CDR3 is 13 residues long. CDR1 and CDR2 (germline): MGHRA, YSYEKL. The CDR3 region has the DNA TGCGCCAGCAGGGAGGGACCGAACACTGAAGCTTTCTTT. Residues: CASREGPNTEAFF.

The chain recombines TRBV7-6 with TRBJ2-5; D might be TRBD2 (6 bases). V lost 7 bases and J lost 2, with 14 bases in between. Germline-derived CDR1 and CDR2 are SGHVS and FNYEAQ. The CDR3 covers 14 residues. CDR3 amino acids: CASTQQEGQETQYF. The CDR3 region has the DNA TGTGCCAGCACCCAGCAGGAGGGGCAAGAGACCCAGTACTTC.

This clone was recorded a few times. This sequence joins TRBV19 and TRBJ1-2, with a possible D match to TRBD1 (6 bases). V shed 5 bases and J shed 11 bases, with 18 bases lying between them. This CDR3 has 13 residues. The germline V gene encodes CDR1 LNHDA and CDR2 SQIVND (reference sequence). This CDR3 reads CASSPSSGTTYTF. The CDR3 bases are TGTGCCAGTAGTCCCTCCTCAGGGACAACATACACCTTC.

The rearrangement links TRBV29-1 to TRBJ2-1; TRBD2 might be the D (6 bases). The CDR3 has 13 amino acids. Germline CDR1 reads SQVTM; CDR2 reads ANQGSEA. V lost 8 bases and J 1 base, leaving 12 bases between the germline ends. As DNA, the CDR3 is TGCAGCCTCCGGAGGGGATCCTACAATGAGCAGTTCTTC. Translating it yields CSLRRGSYNEQFF.

The chain couples TRBV11-3 to TRBJ2-1; 7 bases are a match to TRBD1. The germline V gene has CDR1 SGHNT and CDR2 YENEEA. V lost 1 base and J lost 8; bases outside the gene matches: 8. The CDR3 is made up of 15 amino acids. CDR3 sequence reads: CASSLGRGHGDEQFF. The CDR3 bases are TGTGCCAGCAGCTTAGGTAGGGGGCATGGGGATGAGCAGTTCTTC.

This clone was seen just once. V usage is TRBV30 and J usage is TRBJ2-7, with 8 bases fitting TRBD2. The CDR3 has 13 amino acids. CDR1 GTSNPN and CDR2 SVGIG come from the germline V gene (reference sequence). The junction had 7 bases not matched to a gene; V was cut back by 0 bases and J by 9 bases. In DNA, the CDR3 is TGTGCCTGGAGTGTGGCAGCACGGGGGGGGCAGTACTTC. Encoded protein: CAWSVAARGGQYF. Combining the CDR3 with reference TRBV30 and TRBJ2-7 gives the whole variable domain SQTIHQWPATLVQPVGSPLSLECTVEGTSNPNLYWYRQAAGRGLQLLFYSVGIGQISSEVPQNLSASRPQDRQFILSSKKLLLSDSGFYLCAWSVAARGGQYFGPGTRLTVT.

In this sample, this clone turned up a few times. The chain uses TRBV6-4 and TRBJ2-5; 11 nucleotides line up with TRBD2. The CDR3 has 15 amino acids. Per germline, CDR1 MRHNA and CDR2 SNTAGT. V shed 2 bases, J shed 13 bases, and the junction held 12 bases outside the gene matches. The chain's CDR3 is CASSDDASGTSGTYF. The CDR3 DNA sequence: TGTGCCAGCAGTGACGATGCCTCCGGGACTAGCGGAACGTACTTC.

This clone turned up a few times. V and J are TRBV5-6 and TRBJ2-1, with 7 bases lining up with TRBD2. The CDR3 covers 15 residues. Trimming at V came to 4 bases and at J to 5 bases, leaving 9 bases not matched to a gene. The germline CDR1 and CDR2 sequences are SGHDT and YYEEEE. CDR3 nucleotide sequence: TGTGCCAGCAGCAAACCCCGGGACTACCACAATGAGCAGTTCTTC. Encoded protein: CASSKPRDYHNEQFF. Variable domain in full (rest from reference TRBV5-6 and TRBJ2-1): DAGVTQSPTHLIKTRGQQVTLRCSPKSGHDTVSWYQQALGQGPQFIFQYYEEEERQRGNFPDRFSGHQFPNYSSELNVNALLLGDSALYLCASSKPRDYHNEQFFGPGTRLTVL.

This clone was counted a few times. The V and J genes are TRBV5-4 and TRBJ2-1, with D possibly TRBD1 on 6 matching bases. This CDR3 has 14 residues. Germline CDR1 reads SGHNT; CDR2 reads YYREEE (reference sequence). Trimming shortened V by 4 bases and J by 10 bases, and 18 bases separated the two germline ends. The CDR3 loop reads CASSRGQGEFEQFF. In DNA, the CDR3 is TGTGCCAGCAGCCGGGGACAAGGAGAATTCGAGCAGTTCTTC.

The chain is built from TRBV5-6 and TRBJ1-3; D remains unclear. There are 16 residues in the CDR3. CDR1 is SGHDT, CDR2 YYEEEE, per germline. V gave up 0 bases and J gave up 4 bases, with 14 bases separating them. In nucleotides, the CDR3 is TGTGCCAGCAGCTTGGGATTAGCCGGGATCGGAAACACCATATATTTT. Translated, it gives CASSLGLAGIGNTIYF. The entire variable domain, with the rest obtained from reference TRBV5-6 and TRBJ1-3, is as follows: DAGVTQSPTHLIKTRGQQVTLRCSPKSGHDTVSWYQQALGQGPQFIFQYYEEEERQRGNFPDRFSGHQFPNYSSELNVNALLLGDSALYLCASSLGLAGIGNTIYFGEGSWLTVV.

This clone was seen more than once but under ten times. This chain connects TRBV7-9 to TRBJ1-2; D is perhaps TRBD1 (5 bases). The CDR3 spans 15 residues. The germline gives CDR1 SEHNR, CDR2 FQNEAQ (reference sequence). V was shortened by 3 bases and J by 3 bases, with 14 bases between the two germline ends. The CDR3 sequence is CASSLYAGNDYGYTF. DNA for the CDR3: TGTGCCAGCAGCTTGTATGCAGGGAACGACTATGGCTACACCTTC.

This clone was seen a few times. The chain is built from TRBV28 and TRBJ2-1, with a tentative D call TRBD2 (6 bases). The CDR3 is 14 residues long. Trimming cost V 4 bases and J 7 bases, with 14 bases left between them. Germline loops: CDR1 MDHEN, CDR2 SYDVKM. CDR3 protein: CASSSGDIGNEQFF. CDR3 DNA sequence: TGTGCCAGCAGTTCGGGGGATATCGGGAATGAGCAGTTCTTC.

The chain uses TRBV20-1 and TRBJ2-7; no clear D gene. The V gene's germline CDR1 is DFQATT and CDR2 SNEGSKA (reference sequence). The germline V and J ends were trimmed by 3 bases and 4 bases, with 4 bases remaining between them. The CDR3 runs 10 residues. The chain's CDR3 is CSARAYEQYF. The CDR3 region has the DNA TGCAGTGCTAGGGCATACGAGCAGTACTTC.

V gene TRBV27 combines with J gene TRBJ1-5, with 9 positions matching TRBD1. The V gene end was trimmed by 3 bases and the J gene end by 4 bases; junction bases not matched to a gene: 4. Germline V CDR1 and CDR2: MNHEY, SMNVEV (reference sequence). The CDR3 has 15 amino acids. The CDR3 here is CASSFLGQGNQPQHF. The DNA of the CDR3 is TGTGCCAGCAGTTTCCTCGGACAGGGGAATCAGCCCCAGCATTTT.

The chain recombines TRBV5-5 with TRBJ1-2, with D maybe TRBD1 (5 bases). Germline lookup yields CDR1 SGHKS and CDR2 YYEKEE (reference sequence). Trimming left V 3 bases short and J 3 bases short, with 15 bases between. CDR3 length: 15 amino acids. The CDR3 sequence is CASSSDKGPDYGYTF. The CDR3 DNA is TGTGCCAGCAGCTCCGACAAGGGGCCCGACTATGGCTACACCTTC. Together with reference TRBV5-5 and TRBJ1-2, the CDR3 gives the full variable domain: DAGVTQSPTHLIKTRGQQVTLRCSPISGHKSVSWYQQVLGQGPQFIFQYYEKEERGRGNFPDRFSARQFPNYSSELNVNALLLGDSALYLCASSSDKGPDYGYTFGSGTRLTVV.

The gene calls are TRBV5-1 and TRBJ2-7, with D possibly matching TRBD2 (6 bases). The CDR3 runs to 14 residues. Looked up from germline, CDR1 is SGHRS and CDR2 is YFSETQ. The V and J ends lost 7 bases and 2 bases respectively, with 16 bases between them. The CDR3 is CASGSGEGAYEQYF. Here the CDR3 DNA reads TGCGCCAGCGGTTCGGGGGAAGGGGCCTACGAGCAGTACTTC.

To note about this clone: At one of its ends the junction is not consistent with the germline gene, which may arise from a read error. The same CDR3 also results from other DNA sequences found in this sample. The V and J genes are TRBV2 and TRBJ1-2; possibly TRBD1 for D (5 bases). The CDR3 covers 14 residues. Germline CDR1 reads SNHLY; CDR2 reads FYNNEI. CDR3 amino acids: CASSDGGQGYGYTF. The CDR3 DNA follows: TGTGCCAGCAGTGACGGAGGGCAGGGCTATGGTTACACCTTC.

The chain links TRBV21-1 to TRBJ2-7; the table's TRBD1 call for D was not verified on the DNA. TRBV21-1 is tagged as a pseudogene. The CDR3 spans 15 residues. The CDR3 nucleotides are TGTGCCAGCAGCGAGAGGACAGGGGGTTCTATGGAGCAGTACTTC. Protein: CASSERTGGSMEQYF.

The chain carries TRBV28 and TRBJ1-4, with D perhaps matching TRBD1 (5 bases). The germline V gene has CDR1 MDHEN and CDR2 SYDVKM. This CDR3 is 14 amino acids long. The V gene lost 5 bases and the J gene lost 4 bases, with 11 bases spanning the gap. CDR3 residues: CASSPSGVNEKLFF. DNA of the CDR3: TGTGCCAGCAGTCCATCGGGGGTTAATGAAAAACTGTTTTTT.

In this sample, this clone turned up many times. V gene TRBV6-1 combines with J gene TRBJ2-5; D may be TRBD1 (6 bases). Germline CDR1 is MNHNS and CDR2 is SASEGT. The CDR3 extends over 15 amino acids. V shed 7 bases and J shed 5 bases, with 20 bases lying between them. In DNA, the CDR3 is TGTGCCAGCACCAAGGACAGTCGTCTAAAGGAGACCCAGTACTTC. Translated, it gives CASTKDSRLKETQYF.

The chain links TRBV5-1 to TRBJ2-3; 8 nucleotides align to TRBD1. The CDR3 is made up of 17 amino acids. In germline, CDR1 is SGHRS, CDR2 YFSETQ. V dropped 0 bases and J dropped 3; count of bases not matched to a gene: 9. The CDR3 DNA reads as TGCGCCAGCAGCTTGGGATCAGGGGGCCGGGGAACAGATACGCAGTATTTT. It specifies CASSLGSGGRGTDTQYF.

In DNA form, the CDR3 reads TGCGCCAGCAGCTTGGCCGGGGGACGGACAAATTCACCCCTCCACTTT. Translated, it gives CASSLAGGRTNSPLHF. This chain uses TRBV5-1 with TRBJ1-6; D is perhaps TRBD1 (5 bases). This CDR3 has 16 residues. The V gene lost 0 bases and the J gene lost 7 bases, with 14 bases spanning the gap. Germline V CDR1 and CDR2: SGHRS, YFSETQ.